This TCR beta chain was observed in a study of T cell repertoires in cytomegalovirus infection. Study in general: Based on public TCR beta signatures, there were indications of CMV infection and of a matching HLA type.

This clonotype was counted a few times. The CDR3 contains 15 residues. The V end was cut by 7 bases, the J end by 5 bases, with 21 bases between. Germline V CDR1 and CDR2: MDHEN, SYDVKM. TCRdb called the reads again in MiXCR, with one record for every CDR3 protein. The data contain about 740,000 distinct CDR3 sequences, under 40% of them seen just once; the ten biggest clones take up under 3%. The sequence derives from a human donor in good health (CMV status not recorded). Some clones in this sample may be carry-over from other donors' samples. The sequencing sample was made of PBMCs. The rearrangement links TRBV28 to TRBJ2-7, with D possibly being TRBD1 (7 bases). The CDR3 DNA reads TGTGCCAGCAAGAGAGTGCGGGACAGACCTAACGAGCAGTACTTC. This translates into CASKRVRDRPNEQYF.